A single sample gave rise to the 30 T cell receptor beta chains below, sequenced in a study of blood T cell repertoires in COVID-19. TCRdb's table, derived via immunoSEQ multiplex PCR, lists solely in-frame clones and lacks some. The data contain some 170,000 clones, 93% of them singletons. The sequenced sample was peripheral blood. Source of these receptors: a woman aged 55-69 years with COVID-19, enrolled during active disease.

This chain uses TRBV4-1 with TRBJ2-1, with D tentatively TRBD2 (5 bases). The CDR3 has 15 amino acids. Germline CDR1 is MGHRA and CDR2 is YSYEKL. Deletions cut 1 base from V and 1 base from J, with 8 bases between. The DNA for the CDR3 is TGCGCCAGCAGCCAAGGTCCGGGGTCCTACAATGAGCAGTTCTTC. This codes for CASSQGPGSYNEQFF.

The DNA of the CDR3 is TGTGCCAGCTCACCTGGGGGGGCGCATAGCAATCAGCCCCAGCATTTT. It encodes CASSPGGAHSNQPQHF. This rearrangement joins TRBV9 to TRBJ1-5; TRBD1 is a possible D gene (6 bases). Germline V CDR1 and CDR2: SGDLS, YYNGEE. V was cut by 7 bases and J by 0 bases, with 17 bases left in between. This CDR3 region has 16 residues.

The chain employs TRBV19 and TRBJ2-7, with 10 positions matching TRBD1. The CDR3 is 14 amino acids. J was trimmed by 6 bases and V by 5 bases; bases with no gene match: 7. The germline gives CDR1 LNHDA, CDR2 SQIVND (reference sequence). In DNA, the CDR3 is TGTGCCAGTAGTGCCCGACAGGGGGCGGGCGAGCAGTACTTC. Translated: CASSARQGAGEQYF.

This chain links TRBV11-3 with TRBJ2-3; D ambiguous. The germline V gene has CDR1 SGHNT and CDR2 YENEEA. The germline V and J ends were trimmed by 2 bases and 0 bases, with 9 bases remaining between them. The CDR3 loop spans 15 amino acids. The CDR3 bases are TGTGCCAGCAGCTTATCACCGGGTAGCACAGATACGCAGTATTTT. Its translation: CASSLSPGSTDTQYF. The full variable domain, its missing parts supplied by reference TRBV11-3 and TRBJ2-3, is EAGVVQSPRYKIIEKKQPVAFWCNPISGHNTLYWYLQNLGQGPELLIRYENEEAVDDSQLPKDRFSAERLKGVDSTLKIQPAELGDSAVYLCASSLSPGSTDTQYFGPGTRLTVL.

V and J are TRBV19 and TRBJ2-2, with TRBD1 matching 8 bases. Germline V lookup: CDR1 LNHDA, CDR2 SQIVND (reference sequence). The CDR3 covers 14 residues. The V gene end was trimmed by 7 bases and the J gene end by 6 bases; junction bases not matched to a gene: 7. The CDR3 nucleotides are TGTGCCAGTACACCCCAGGGGGCCGCCGGGGAGCTGTTTTTT. It yields the protein CASTPQGAAGELFF.

The rearrangement uses TRBV2 and TRBJ2-5, with TRBD1 as a possible D gene (6 bases). CDR1 and CDR2 from the germline V gene are SNHLY and FYNNEI. The CDR3 runs 13 residues. Trimming removed 9 bases from V and 5 bases from J, with 16 bases in between. DNA for the CDR3: TGTGCCAGTTTAACAGGGCTTATGGAGACCCAGTACTTC. This codes for CASLTGLMETQYF.

The chain uses TRBV15 and TRBJ2-7, with TRBD1 identical over 8 bases. V was clipped by 0 bases and J by 0 bases; unmatched bases: 16. The CDR3 loop spans 20 amino acids. Germline CDR1 reads LNHNV; CDR2 reads YYDKDF (reference sequence). Here the CDR3 DNA reads TGTGCCACCAGCAGAGATATCGGGACAGGTCGTCTACTTAGCTCCTACGAGCAGTACTTC. Encoded protein: CATSRDIGTGRLLSSYEQYF.

The rearrangement uses TRBV19 and TRBJ1-3, with TRBD1 as a possible D gene (5 bases). V lost 5 bases and J 4 bases, leaving 15 bases between the germline ends. CDR3 length equals 15 residues. CDR1 LNHDA and CDR2 SQIVND come from the germline V gene (reference sequence). DNA for the CDR3: TGTGCCAGTAGTGTTTCAGGGTTTTACGGAAACACCATATATTTT. Its protein product is CASSVSGFYGNTIYF.

This sequence joins TRBV5-8 and TRBJ2-7; D is perhaps TRBD1 (6 bases). There are 15 residues in the CDR3. Trimming stripped 4 bases from V and 2 bases from J, with 16 bases between. Germline V lookup: CDR1 SGHTS, CDR2 YDEGEE. The CDR3 DNA is TGTGCCAGCAGCCTGAGACAGGCAATAACCTACGAGCAGTACTTC. This sequence encodes CASSLRQAITYEQYF. The variable domain in full, with the rest retrieved from reference TRBV5-8 and TRBJ2-7, is EAGVTQSPTHLIKTRGQQATLRCSPISGHTSVYWYQQALGLGLQFLLWYDEGEERNRGNFPPRFSGRQFPNYSSELNVNALELEDSALYLCASSLRQAITYEQYFGPGTRLTVT.

The CDR3 spells CASSVQGAREEKLFF. In DNA, the CDR3 is TGTGCCAGCAGCGTGCAGGGGGCGCGGGAGGAAAAACTGTTTTTT. The J gene is TRBJ1-4, the V gene TRBV9, with TRBD1 matching over 8 bases. With V trimmed by 2 bases and J by 8 bases, 8 bases remained unmatched. This CDR3 spans 15 amino acids. Germline-derived CDR1 and CDR2 are SGDLS and YYNGEE.

The gene calls are TRBV11-2 and TRBJ2-2, with TRBD1 matching 8 bases. With V trimmed by 3 bases and J by 4 bases, 7 bases remained unmatched. Looked up from germline, CDR1 is SGHAT and CDR2 is FQNNGV. This CDR3 is 16 amino acids long. CDR3 nucleotides: TGTGCCAGCAGCTTTTTCCAGGGGGCGCGCACCGGGGAGCTGTTTTTT. This encodes CASSFFQGARTGELFF.

This chain links TRBV5-4 with TRBJ2-7; 9 bases align to TRBD2. Germline trimming cut 0 bases from V and 6 bases from J; bases unmatched to any gene: 1. The CDR3 runs to 13 residues. CDR1 and CDR2 (germline): SGHNT, YYREEE (reference sequence). The CDR3 is CASSLASGAEQYF. The CDR3 DNA follows: TGTGCCAGCAGCTTGGCTAGCGGGGCCGAGCAGTACTTC.

This clone appeared a single time. V gene TRBV4-1 combines with J gene TRBJ1-1; possible D gene TRBD1, 5 bases. Germline CDR1 and CDR2: MGHRA and YSYEKL. The ends were cut back, 0 bases at V and 10 bases at J, with 12 bases in the middle. This CDR3 is 13 amino acids long. In DNA, the CDR3 is TGCGCCAGCAGCCAAGATTTAGGGGTCGGAGCTTTCTTT. Protein: CASSQDLGVGAFF.

The genes are TRBV7-9 and TRBJ1-1; 8 nucleotides line up with TRBD1. The CDR3 has 14 residues. The J segment lost 8 bases and the V segment lost 5 bases, leaving 10 bases of the junction unmatched. Germline V gives CDR1 SEHNR, CDR2 FQNEAQ (reference sequence). In nucleotides, the CDR3 is TGTGCCAGCAGCCCGGGACAGGATCTAATCGAAGCTTTCTTT. The encoded protein is CASSPGQDLIEAFF.

This chain connects TRBV19 to TRBJ1-3; weak D call: TRBD1 (5 bases). Trimming took off 5 bases at V and 3 bases at J, with 17 bases between the two ends. CDR3 size: 16 residues. Germline V gene data show CDR1 as LNHDA and CDR2 as SQIVND (reference sequence). The CDR3 loop is CASSDRIGEFGNTIYF. In nucleotides, the CDR3 is TGTGCCAGTAGTGACCGGATAGGGGAATTTGGAAACACCATATATTTT. The whole variable domain, filled in from reference TRBV19 and TRBJ1-3, reads DGGITQSPKYLFRKEGQNVTLSCEQNLNHDAMYWYRQDPGQGLRLIYYSQIVNDFQKGDIAEGYSVSREKKESFPLTVTSAQKNPTAFYLCASSDRIGEFGNTIYFGEGSWLTVV.

The chain uses TRBV7-8 and TRBJ1-5; 7 bases match TRBD1. Germline V gives CDR1 SGHVS, CDR2 FQNEAQ. The CDR3 consists of 14 residues. J gave up 4 bases and V 5 bases, and 5 bases lay outside the gene matches. The CDR3 sequence: CASSKDRLNQPQHF. In DNA, the CDR3 is TGTGCCAGCAGCAAGGACAGGCTAAATCAGCCCCAGCATTTT.

The V and J genes are TRBV19 and TRBJ1-5; D may be TRBD1 (5 bases). Trimming left V 5 bases short and J 7 bases short, with 12 bases between. This CDR3 spans 13 amino acids. The V gene's germline CDR1 is LNHDA and CDR2 SQIVND (reference sequence). DNA of the CDR3: TGTGCCAGTAGTCCCGGGGGGTTCCAGCCCCAGCATTTT. Its translation is CASSPGGFQPQHF. Looking up the rest from reference TRBV19 and TRBJ1-5 gives the full variable domain: DGGITQSPKYLFRKEGQNVTLSCEQNLNHDAMYWYRQDPGQGLRLIYYSQIVNDFQKGDIAEGYSVSREKKESFPLTVTSAQKNPTAFYLCASSPGGFQPQHFGDGTRLSIL.

J is TRBJ2-7 and V is TRBV6-5; TRBD2 is a possible D gene (6 bases). This CDR3 contains 13 residues. CDR1 and CDR2 (germline): MNHEY, SVGAGI. The CDR3 here is CAIRDLSSYEQYF. CDR3 bases: TGTGCAATAAGGGACTTGAGCTCCTACGAGCAGTACTTC.

The V gene is TRBV7-8, the J gene TRBJ1-1; no clear D. Trimming removed 1 base at V and 5 bases at J, with 14 bases between. Germline CDR1 and CDR2: SGHVS and FQNEAQ. This CDR3 has 15 residues. The CDR3 reads CASSLEGVGRTEAFF. Here the CDR3 DNA reads TGTGCCAGCAGCTTAGAAGGTGTGGGCCGGACTGAAGCTTTCTTT. The complete variable domain, with remaining parts taken from reference TRBV7-8 and TRBJ1-1, reads GAGVSQSPRYKVAKRGQDVALRCDPISGHVSLFWYQQALGQGPEFLTYFQNEAQLDKSGLPSDRFFAERPEGSVSTLKIQRTQQEDSAVYLCASSLEGVGRTEAFFGQGTRLTVV.

This chain uses TRBV19 with TRBJ1-2, with 9 bases lining up with TRBD1. Germline V lookup: CDR1 LNHDA, CDR2 SQIVND (reference sequence). This CDR3 has 15 residues. Trimming cost V 8 bases and J 4 bases; bases outside gene matches: 11. CDR3 protein: CASLATGGQGYGYTF. CDR3 DNA sequence: TGTGCCAGTCTCGCGACGGGGGGACAGGGCTATGGCTACACCTTC.

This clone showed up just a few times. V and J are TRBV7-2 and TRBJ2-1; D is undetermined. The CDR3 consists of 17 residues. V lost 2 bases and J 0 bases, leaving 14 bases between the germline ends. Germline V CDR1 and CDR2: SGHTA, FQGNSA. CDR3 nucleotide sequence: TGTGCCAGCAGCTTAATCGGCAGCCCTAGCTCCTACAATGAGCAGTTCTTC. Protein: CASSLIGSPSSYNEQFF.

The chain is built from TRBV9 and TRBJ2-7; D not certain. Trimming left V 4 bases short and J 2 bases short, with 13 bases between. Per the germline V gene, CDR1 is SGDLS and CDR2 is YYNGEE. The CDR3 loop spans 14 amino acids. As DNA, the CDR3 is TGTGCCAGCAGCCTAACCCCTGAGGCCTACGAGCAGTACTTC. Encoded protein: CASSLTPEAYEQYF.

This sequence joins TRBV2 and TRBJ2-1; 9 nucleotides agree with TRBD1. CDR3 length: 13 amino acids. Germline V lookup: CDR1 SNHLY, CDR2 FYNNEI. V trimming: 9 bases; J trimming: 5 bases; junction bases outside the gene matches: 5. CDR3 amino acids: CASTQGADNEQFF. As DNA, the CDR3 is TGTGCCAGTACACAGGGGGCGGACAATGAGCAGTTCTTC.

V is TRBV15 and J is TRBJ2-1; 10 bases are shared with TRBD1. The germline gives CDR1 LNHNV, CDR2 YYDKDF (reference sequence). The V gene end was trimmed by 1 base and the J gene end by 16 bases; junction bases not matched to a gene: 10. The CDR3 consists of 14 residues. The CDR3 here is CATSRGAGQGMSFF. CDR3 DNA sequence: TGTGCCACCAGCAGAGGGGCGGGACAGGGGATGTCATTCTTC.

The chain carries TRBV7-8 and TRBJ2-2, with D possibly being TRBD2 (5 bases). The germline gives CDR1 SGHVS, CDR2 FQNEAQ. V dropped 3 bases and J dropped 6 bases, with 8 bases sitting between them. The CDR3 has 13 residues. The CDR3 DNA sequence: TGTGCCAGCAGCTTGGCGGGTTCCGGGGAGCTGTTTTTT. Residues: CASSLAGSGELFF.

This clone was detected once. V is TRBV2 and J is TRBJ2-1, with D hard to call. Trimming shortened V by 6 bases and J by 7 bases, and 10 bases separated the two germline ends. CDR3 length equals 12 residues. In germline, CDR1 is SNHLY, CDR2 FYNNEI. CDR3 protein: CASRRPSNEQFF. The CDR3 nucleotides read TGTGCCAGCAGGCGCCCCTCTAATGAGCAGTTCTTC.

V and J are TRBV6-5 and TRBJ2-5; 7 bases align to TRBD1. CDR3 length: 14 amino acids. Germline V gives CDR1 MNHEY, CDR2 SVGAGI. Trimming removed 5 bases from V and 5 bases from J; junction bases left unmatched: 8. CDR3 sequence: CASSTGQARETQYF. Written as DNA, the CDR3 is TGTGCCAGCAGTACCGGACAGGCGAGGGAGACCCAGTACTTC.

This chain joins TRBV29-1 and TRBJ2-2; no reliable D call. Germline V gene data show CDR1 as SQVTM and CDR2 as ANQGSEA. With 1 base removed from V and 0 bases from J, the gap between germline ends came to 9 bases. The CDR3 spans 15 residues. The CDR3 sequence: CSVEGKETNTGELFF. CDR3 DNA sequence: TGCAGCGTTGAAGGGAAGGAGACGAACACCGGGGAGCTGTTTTTT.

This clone was counted once. The J gene is TRBJ2-1, the V gene TRBV5-4; D might be TRBD2 (6 bases). Germline CDR1 SGHNT, CDR2 YYREEE (reference sequence). Trimming removed 3 bases from V and 2 bases from J, with 12 bases in between. The CDR3 covers 15 residues. The CDR3 is CASSSGTHPYNEQFF. The CDR3 DNA follows: TGTGCCAGCAGCTCCGGGACTCATCCCTACAATGAGCAGTTCTTC.

The rearrangement uses TRBV5-1 and TRBJ2-2, with a tentative D call TRBD2 (6 bases). Per germline, CDR1 SGHRS and CDR2 YFSETQ. The V end was cut by 5 bases, the J end by 3 bases, with 14 bases between. The CDR3 is made up of 15 amino acids. CDR3 amino acids: CASSSDYSHTGELFF. DNA for the CDR3: TGCGCCAGCAGTTCGGACTACTCGCACACCGGGGAGCTGTTTTTT.